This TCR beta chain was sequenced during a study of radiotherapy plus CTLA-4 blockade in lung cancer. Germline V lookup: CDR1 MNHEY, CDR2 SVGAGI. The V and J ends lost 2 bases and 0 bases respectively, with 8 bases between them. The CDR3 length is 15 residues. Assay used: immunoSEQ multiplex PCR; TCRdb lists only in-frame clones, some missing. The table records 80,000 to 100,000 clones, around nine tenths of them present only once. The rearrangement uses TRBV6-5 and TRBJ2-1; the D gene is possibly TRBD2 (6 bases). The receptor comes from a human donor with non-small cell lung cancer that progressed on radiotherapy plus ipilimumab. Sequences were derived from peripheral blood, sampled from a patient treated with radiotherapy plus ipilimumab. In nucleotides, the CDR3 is TGTGCCAGCAGTTACCGGGGGAGCTCCTACAATGAGCAGTTCTTC. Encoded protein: CASSYRGSSYNEQFF.